The present entry profiles one T cell receptor beta chain with its context. Per the original methods: Estimation of nucleated cell counts was performed using reference gene primer amplification. Profiling relied on immunoSEQ multiplex PCR, and the TCRdb table lists in-frame clones only, not all of them. That table is the source of V, J and clone size, and D and trimming were worked out from the DNA. The table includes roughly 380,000 clones, 89% detected once. Germline V lookup: CDR1 SGDLS, CDR2 YYNGEE. Trimming pared 0 bases from V and 4 bases from J, leaving 16 bases between. CDR3 length: 16 residues. In Seattle, patients joined the study during active infection and were tracked longitudinally. The data stem from a study of blood T cell repertoires in COVID-19. Study details: Donors in the United States, Italy and Spain gave samples during acute or convalescent COVID-19. Nucleic acid was either cDNA or gDNA, and it came from T cells, B-cell-depleted T cells, or PBMCs.

The sequence came from a middle-aged woman with COVID-19, enrolled during active disease. Input material: peripheral blood. The chain carries TRBV9 and TRBJ2-5, with TRBD2 as a possible D gene (6 bases). The CDR3 sequence: CASSVGPWGRRETQYF. Written as DNA, the CDR3 is TGTGCCAGCAGCGTAGGTCCCTGGGGGAGGCGAGAGACCCAGTACTTC.